This is a list of T cell receptor beta chains from one sample in a study of tumor-infiltrating lymphocytes in primary liver carcinoma. TCRdb reanalysed the multiplex PCR reads using MiXCR and keeps one entry per CDR3 protein. The table shows approximately 100,000 distinct CDR3 sequences, with about 70% occurring only once. The specimen was liver tumor tissue from sampling region 2. The receptor source for this set is a woman aged 55-70 years with primary liver carcinoma and hepatitis B virus infection. The conserved cysteine and the conserved F or W are not part of the CDR3 here.

J gene	V gene	CDR3 protein
TRBJ2-5	TRBV29-1	GVTRVGRPKETQY
TRBJ2-2	TRBV11-2	ASSLDRTGELF
TRBJ2-1	TRBV5-5	ASSFPGLARPNEQF
TRBJ1-4	TRBV5-4	ASNFTTNEKLF
TRBJ2-3	TRBV6-4	ASSQGAEDTQY
TRBJ2-7	TRBV11-2	ASSLDPTGSYEEY
TRBJ2-3	TRBV10-3	AVSVGGGTYTQY
TRBJ2-6	TRBV6-5	AGRGTVEAGANVLT
TRBJ2-7	TRBV15	ATGRAGTSVSYEQY
TRBJ2-1	TRBV15	ATNRPGTSYNEQF
TRBJ2-3	TRBV11-3	AGSLGLSGTDTQY
TRBJ2-1	TRBV28	ASTHRAGSIDYNEQF
TRBJ1-2	TRBV28	ASSQRSFAAPVGYGYT
TRBJ1-4	TRBV28	ASSNRQGGEKVF
TRBJ2-3	TRBV11-2	VSSLAMWRRSTDTQY
TRBJ2-5	TRBV11-2	ASGLRTLQETQY
TRBJ2-7	TRBV11-2	AGSLTSGNYGQY
TRBJ2-5	TRBV12-3/TRBV12-4	ASSSTSGRAGGIQY
TRBJ2-1	TRBV5-1	ASSLARTGGNIEQF
TRBJ2-1	TRBV19	ASRLGRDRDNEQF
TRBJ2-7	TRBV6-1	ASRESWALEEQY
TRBJ2-1	TRBV18	ASSRQDVGQF
TRBJ2-1	TRBV14	AISQAVSGLNEQF
TRBJ2-7	TRBV6-2/TRBV6-3	ASSQLAGKVGEQY
TRBJ2-2	TRBV6-1	ASSLGLTNTGELF
TRBJ2-1	TRBV11-2	ASSLDREDDHF
TRBJ1-6	TRBV12-3/TRBV12-4	ASTHLTSPLH
TRBJ2-5	TRBV29-1	SKTEGETQY
TRBJ2-1	TRBV29-1	SVEAPGLAGGPGYNEEF
TRBJ2-6	TRBV10-3	AISESWAGANVLT
TRBJ2-5	TRBV11-2	ASRPPTNGGWYTQY
TRBJ2-7	TRBV5-1	ASSLVRGSYEQY
TRBJ2-1	TRBV7-3	ASSRAGTSRSNEQF